This record covers a single TCR beta chain. This record comes from a study of patients and donors after allogeneic stem cell transplantation. Germline V gene sequence: CDR1 DFQATT, CDR2 SNEGSKA (reference sequence). CDR3 length: 16 amino acids. The J segment lost 2 bases and the V segment lost 1 base, leaving 9 bases of the junction unmatched. Using its own MiXCR run on the RT-PCR reads, TCRdb lists one record per CDR3 protein. The sample holds about 200,000 distinct CDR3 sequences, 35% to 45% seen once. The V call is TRBV20-1, the J call TRBJ2-7; 9 nucleotides match TRBD1. Sequencing was carried out using blood, either unsorted or a sorted T cell fraction (not recorded which). The source is a human donor who was either an allogeneic HSCT recipient or a stem cell or donor lymphocyte infusion donor (not recorded which). It is not recorded whose cells these are; they may come from a transplant donor. CDR3 nucleotides: TGCAGTGCTAGAGGGATCCGGGACAGGGCGACCTACGAGCAGTACTTC. This sequence encodes CSARGIRDRATYEQYF.